This T cell receptor (beta chain) was sequenced during a study of blood T cell repertoires in COVID-19. Overall study context: The samples span acute and convalescent COVID-19 from the United States, Italy and Spain.

Method: immunoSEQ multiplex PCR; TCRdb's copy keeps in-frame clones and lacks some. The sample shows tens of thousands of clones, around 90% of them seen only once. Sequencing input: peripheral blood. The receptor was derived from a woman between 65 and 79 years old with acute or convalescent COVID-19.

CDR3 in amino acids: CAIRPDRGSHQDTQYF. The CDR3 DNA sequence: TGTGCCATCAGACCAGACAGGGGATCGCACCAAGATACGCAGTATTTT. The chain carries TRBV10-3 and TRBJ2-3; 8 positions agree with TRBD1. CDR3 length equals 16 residues. The V segment lost 6 bases and the J segment 5 bases; nucleotides outside the gene matches: 13. Germline V gene data show CDR1 as ENHRY and CDR2 as SYGVKD.